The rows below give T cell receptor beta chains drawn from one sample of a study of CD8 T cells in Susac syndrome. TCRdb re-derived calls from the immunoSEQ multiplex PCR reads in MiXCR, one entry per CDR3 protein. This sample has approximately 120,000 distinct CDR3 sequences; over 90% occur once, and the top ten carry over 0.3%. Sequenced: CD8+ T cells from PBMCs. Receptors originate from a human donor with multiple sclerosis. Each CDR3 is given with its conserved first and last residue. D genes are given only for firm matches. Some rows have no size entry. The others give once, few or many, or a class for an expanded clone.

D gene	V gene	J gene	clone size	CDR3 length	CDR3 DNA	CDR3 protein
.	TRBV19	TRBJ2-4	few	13	TGTGCCAGTAGTTGGACAGCCAAAAACATTCAGTACTTC	CASSWTAKNIQYF
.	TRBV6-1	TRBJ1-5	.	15	TGTGCCAGCAGTGAGGGGGCTGGGGGAAGGCAGCCCCAGCATTTT	CASSEGAGGRQPQHF
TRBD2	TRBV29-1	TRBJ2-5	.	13	TGCAGCGTTGAAGTTCGGGAGGGGGAGACCCAGTACTTC	CSVEVREGETQYF
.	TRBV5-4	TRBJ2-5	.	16	TGTGCCAGCAGCTTGTCTAGTCACGAGCTCCAAGAGACCCAGTACTTC	CASSLSSHELQETQYF
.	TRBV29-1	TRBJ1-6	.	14	TGCAGCGTTGAATTTGGGAGACGGAGTTCACCCCTCCACTTT	CSVEFGRRSSPLHF
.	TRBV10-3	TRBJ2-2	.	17	TGTGCCATCAGACCCCAAACCTCGATCGGGGGGCAGGGGGAGCTGTTTTTT	CAIRPQTSIGGQGELFF
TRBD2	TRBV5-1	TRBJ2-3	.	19	TGCGCCAGCAGCTTGGCCGGCAGCGGGGGTCTAAGTAGCACAGATACGCAGTATTTT	CASSLAGSGGLSSTDTQYF
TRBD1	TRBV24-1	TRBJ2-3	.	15	TGTGCCACCAGTGATTTAGGGACAGATACAGATACGCAGTATTTT	CATSDLGTDTDTQYF
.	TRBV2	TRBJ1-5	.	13	TGTGCCAGCCTCCGGGGCCGCAATCAGCCCCAGCATTTT	CASLRGRNQPQHF
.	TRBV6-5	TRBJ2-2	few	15	TGTGCCAGCAGTTACTCCGCAGGGTTGGCCGGGGAGCTGTTTTTT	CASSYSAGLAGELFF
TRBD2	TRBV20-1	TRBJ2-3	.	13	TGCAGTGCTAGAGATCCTAGCGGGGATACGCAGTATTTT	CSARDPSGDTQYF
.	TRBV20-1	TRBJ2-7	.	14	TGCAGTGCTACCCTGCGGGGATTCCTCTACGAGCAGTACTTC	CSATLRGFLYEQYF
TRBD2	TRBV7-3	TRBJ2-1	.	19	TGTGCCAGCAGCTTAATGGGACTAGCGGGAGGGAAGTCCTACAATGAGCAGTTCTTC	CASSLMGLAGGKSYNEQFF
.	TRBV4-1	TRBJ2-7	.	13	TGCGCCAGCAGCCAAGACAGCTTTTACGAGCAGTACTTC	CASSQDSFYEQYF
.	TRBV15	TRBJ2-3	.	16	TGTGCCACCAGGCCACTTGGACAGCCGAAGGCAGATACGCAGTATTTT	CATRPLGQPKADTQYF